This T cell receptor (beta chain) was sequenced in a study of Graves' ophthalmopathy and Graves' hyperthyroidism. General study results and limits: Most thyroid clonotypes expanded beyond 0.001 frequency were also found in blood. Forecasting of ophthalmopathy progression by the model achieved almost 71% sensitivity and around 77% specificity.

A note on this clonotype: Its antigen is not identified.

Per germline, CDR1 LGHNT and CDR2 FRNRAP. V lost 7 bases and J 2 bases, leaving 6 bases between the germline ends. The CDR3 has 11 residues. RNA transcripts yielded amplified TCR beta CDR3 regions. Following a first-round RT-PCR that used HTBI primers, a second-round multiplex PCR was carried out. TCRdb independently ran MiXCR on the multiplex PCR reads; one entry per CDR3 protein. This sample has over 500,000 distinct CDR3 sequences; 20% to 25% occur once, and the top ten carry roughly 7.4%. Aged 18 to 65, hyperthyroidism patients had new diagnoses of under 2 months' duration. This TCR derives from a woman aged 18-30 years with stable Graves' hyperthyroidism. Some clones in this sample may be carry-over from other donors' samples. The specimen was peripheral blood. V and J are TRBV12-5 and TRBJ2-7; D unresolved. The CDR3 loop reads CASVGPYEQYF. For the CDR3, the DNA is TGTGCTAGTGTCGGCCCCTACGAGCAGTACTTC.